This T cell receptor (beta chain) was recovered during a study of T cell changes during pregnancy in multiple sclerosis. The method was immunoSEQ multiplex PCR; TCRdb's version includes in-frame clones alone and lacks a portion of them. The sample records about 61,000 clones, approximately 90% being singletons. The J segment lost 0 bases and the V segment lost 2 bases, leaving 1 base of the junction unmatched. Looked up from germline, CDR1 is SGHDT and CDR2 is YYEEEE. The CDR3 runs to 14 residues. The chain has TRBV5-6 and TRBJ2-5, with 7 bases lining up with TRBD1. The specimen comprised peripheral blood, sampled in the first trimester of pregnancy. The sequence came from a female donor in good health, enrolled as a control in a pregnancy study. For the CDR3, the DNA is TGTGCCAGCAGCTTCGACAGGGACCAAGAGACCCAGTACTTC. Amino acid sequence: CASSFDRDQETQYF.